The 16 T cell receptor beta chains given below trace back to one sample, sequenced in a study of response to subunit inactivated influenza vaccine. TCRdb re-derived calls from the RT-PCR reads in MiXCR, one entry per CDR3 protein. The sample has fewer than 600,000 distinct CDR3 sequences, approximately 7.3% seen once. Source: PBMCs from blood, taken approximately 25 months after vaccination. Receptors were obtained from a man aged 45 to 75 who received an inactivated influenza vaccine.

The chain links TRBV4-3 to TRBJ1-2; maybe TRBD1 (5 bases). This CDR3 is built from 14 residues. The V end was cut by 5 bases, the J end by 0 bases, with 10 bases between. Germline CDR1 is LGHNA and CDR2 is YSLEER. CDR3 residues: CASSDRLANYGYTF. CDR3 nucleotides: TGCGCCAGCAGCGACAGACTAGCTAACTATGGCTACACCTTC.

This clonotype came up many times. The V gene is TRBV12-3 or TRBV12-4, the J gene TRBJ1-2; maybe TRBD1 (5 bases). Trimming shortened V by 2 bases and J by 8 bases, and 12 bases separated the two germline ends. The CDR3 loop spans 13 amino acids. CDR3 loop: CASSLQGGYGYTF. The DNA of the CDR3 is TGTGCCAGCAGTTTACAGGGCGGATACGGCTACACCTTC.

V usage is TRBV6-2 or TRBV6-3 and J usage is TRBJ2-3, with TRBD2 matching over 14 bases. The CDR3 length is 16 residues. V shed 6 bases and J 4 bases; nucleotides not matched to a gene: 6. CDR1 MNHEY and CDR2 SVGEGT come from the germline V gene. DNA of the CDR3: TGTGCCAGCAGCTGGGGACTAGCGGGAGCCCCAGATACGCAGTATTTT. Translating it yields CASSWGLAGAPDTQYF.

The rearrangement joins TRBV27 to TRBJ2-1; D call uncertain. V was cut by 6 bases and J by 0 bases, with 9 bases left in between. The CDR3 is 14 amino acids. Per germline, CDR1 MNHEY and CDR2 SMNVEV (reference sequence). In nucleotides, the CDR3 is TGTGCCAGCAGGGGTCACAGCTCCTACAATGAGCAGTTCTTC. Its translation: CASRGHSSYNEQFF.

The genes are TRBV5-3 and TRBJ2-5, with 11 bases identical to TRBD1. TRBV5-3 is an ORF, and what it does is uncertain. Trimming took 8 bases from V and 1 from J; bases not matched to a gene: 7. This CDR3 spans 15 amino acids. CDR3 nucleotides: TGTGCCAGTAGTTCCGGGACAGGGGGCCAAGAGACCCAGTACTTC. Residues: CASSSGTGGQETQYF.

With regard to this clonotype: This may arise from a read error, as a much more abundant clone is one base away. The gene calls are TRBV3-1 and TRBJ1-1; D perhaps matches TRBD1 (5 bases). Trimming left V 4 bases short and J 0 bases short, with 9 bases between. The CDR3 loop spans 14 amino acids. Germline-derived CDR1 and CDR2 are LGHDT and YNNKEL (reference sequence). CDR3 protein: CASSRTNMNTEAFF. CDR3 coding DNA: TGTGCCAGCAGCCGGACAAACATGAACACTGAAGCTTTCTTT.

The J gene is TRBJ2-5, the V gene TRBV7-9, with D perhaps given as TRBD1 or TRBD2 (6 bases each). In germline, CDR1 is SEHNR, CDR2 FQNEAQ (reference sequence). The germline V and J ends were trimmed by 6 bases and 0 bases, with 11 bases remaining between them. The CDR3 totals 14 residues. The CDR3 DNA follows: TGTGCCAGCAGGGGGGCGGGGAACCAAGAGACCCAGTACTTC. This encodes CASRGAGNQETQYF.

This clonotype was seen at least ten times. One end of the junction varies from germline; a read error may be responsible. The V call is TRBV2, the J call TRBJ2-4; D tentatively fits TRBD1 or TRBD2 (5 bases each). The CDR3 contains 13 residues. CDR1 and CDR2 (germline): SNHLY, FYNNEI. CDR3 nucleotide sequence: TGTGCCAGCAGTGGGGACGGTCAACAAGGGAGTTTCTTC. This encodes CASSGDGQQGSFF. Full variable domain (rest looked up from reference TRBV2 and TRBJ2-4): EPEVTQTPSHQVTQMGQEVILRCVPISNHLYFYWYRQILGQKVEFLVSFYNNEISEKSEIFDDQFSVERPDGSNFTLKIRSTKLEDSAMYFCASSGDGQQGSFFGAGTRLSVL.

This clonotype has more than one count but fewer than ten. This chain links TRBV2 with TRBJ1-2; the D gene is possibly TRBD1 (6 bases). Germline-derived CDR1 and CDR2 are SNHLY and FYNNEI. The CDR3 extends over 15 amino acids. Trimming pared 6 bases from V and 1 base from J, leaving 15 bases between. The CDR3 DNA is TGTGCCAGCAGAATACAGGGTCCCCGTAACTATGGCTACACCTTC. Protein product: CASRIQGPRNYGYTF.

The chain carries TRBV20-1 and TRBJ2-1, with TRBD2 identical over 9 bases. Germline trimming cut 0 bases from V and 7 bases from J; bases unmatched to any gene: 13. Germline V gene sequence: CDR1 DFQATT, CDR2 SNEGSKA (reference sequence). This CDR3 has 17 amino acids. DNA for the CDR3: TGCAGTGCTAGAGATCGAAAGGGGCTAGCGGGACTGAATGAGCAGTTCTTC. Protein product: CSARDRKGLAGLNEQFF.

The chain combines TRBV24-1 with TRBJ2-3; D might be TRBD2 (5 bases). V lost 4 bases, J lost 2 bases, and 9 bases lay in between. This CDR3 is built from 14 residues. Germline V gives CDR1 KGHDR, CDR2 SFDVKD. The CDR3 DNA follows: TGTGCCACCAGTGACCCGGGAACCACAGATACGCAGTATTTT. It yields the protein CATSDPGTTDTQYF.

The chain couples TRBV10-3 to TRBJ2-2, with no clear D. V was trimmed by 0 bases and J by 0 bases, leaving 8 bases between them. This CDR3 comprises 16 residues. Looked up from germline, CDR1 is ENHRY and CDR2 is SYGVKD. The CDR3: CAISESGGANTGELFF. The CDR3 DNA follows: TGTGCCATCAGTGAGTCAGGTGGAGCGAACACCGGGGAGCTGTTTTTT.

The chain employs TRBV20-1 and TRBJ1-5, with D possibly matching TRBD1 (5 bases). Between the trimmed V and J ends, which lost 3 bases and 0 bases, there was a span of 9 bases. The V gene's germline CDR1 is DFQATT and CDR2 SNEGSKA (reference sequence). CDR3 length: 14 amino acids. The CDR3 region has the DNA TGCAGTGCTAGTCGACAGAATAGCAATCAGCCCCAGCATTTT. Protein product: CSASRQNSNQPQHF.

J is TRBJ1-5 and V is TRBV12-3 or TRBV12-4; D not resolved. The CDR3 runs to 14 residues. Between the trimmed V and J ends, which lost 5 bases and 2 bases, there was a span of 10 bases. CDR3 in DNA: TGTGCCAGCAGTGAAATAAGCGGCAATCAGCCCCAGCATTTT. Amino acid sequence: CASSEISGNQPQHF.

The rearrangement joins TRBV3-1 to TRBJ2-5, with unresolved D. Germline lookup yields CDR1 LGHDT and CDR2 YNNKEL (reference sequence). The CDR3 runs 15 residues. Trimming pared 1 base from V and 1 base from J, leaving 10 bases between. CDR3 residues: CASSQGTLLQETQYF. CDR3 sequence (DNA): TGTGCCAGCAGCCAAGGGACGCTACTCCAAGAGACCCAGTACTTC.

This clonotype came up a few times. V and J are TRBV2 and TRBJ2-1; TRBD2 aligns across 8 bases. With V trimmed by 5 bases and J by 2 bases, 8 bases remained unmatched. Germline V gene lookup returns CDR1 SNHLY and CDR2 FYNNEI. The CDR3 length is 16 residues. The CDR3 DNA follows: TGTGCCAGCAGTCCGCAGCGGGGGCTTACCTACAATGAGCAGTTCTTC. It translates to CASSPQRGLTYNEQFF.